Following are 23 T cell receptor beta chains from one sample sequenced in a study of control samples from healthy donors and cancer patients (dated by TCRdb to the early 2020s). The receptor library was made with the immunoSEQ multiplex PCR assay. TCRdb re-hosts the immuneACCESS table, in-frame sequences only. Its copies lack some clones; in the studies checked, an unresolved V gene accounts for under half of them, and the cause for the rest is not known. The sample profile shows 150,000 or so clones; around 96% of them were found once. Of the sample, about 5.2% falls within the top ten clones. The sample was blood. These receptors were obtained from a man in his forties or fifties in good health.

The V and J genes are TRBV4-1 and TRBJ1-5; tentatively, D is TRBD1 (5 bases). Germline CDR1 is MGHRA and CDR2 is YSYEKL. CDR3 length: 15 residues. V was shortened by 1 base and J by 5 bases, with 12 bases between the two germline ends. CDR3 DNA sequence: TGCGCCAGCAGCCAAGTCGTGGGGCCGGATCAGCCCCAGCATTTT. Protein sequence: CASSQVVGPDQPQHF.

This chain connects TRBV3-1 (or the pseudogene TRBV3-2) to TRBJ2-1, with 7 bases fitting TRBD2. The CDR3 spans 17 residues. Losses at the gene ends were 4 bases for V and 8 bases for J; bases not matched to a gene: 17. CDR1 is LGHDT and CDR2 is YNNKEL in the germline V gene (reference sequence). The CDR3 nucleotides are TGTGCCAGCAGCCGGGTTAATGCGGGGAGCCGGGGGGATGAGCAGTTCTTC. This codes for CASSRVNAGSRGDEQFF.

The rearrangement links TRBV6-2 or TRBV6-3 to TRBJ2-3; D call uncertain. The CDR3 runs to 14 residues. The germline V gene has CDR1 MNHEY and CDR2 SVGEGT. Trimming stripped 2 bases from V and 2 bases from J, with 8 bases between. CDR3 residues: CASSYIGPTDTQYF. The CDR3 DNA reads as TGTGCCAGCAGTTACATCGGCCCCACAGATACGCAGTATTTT.

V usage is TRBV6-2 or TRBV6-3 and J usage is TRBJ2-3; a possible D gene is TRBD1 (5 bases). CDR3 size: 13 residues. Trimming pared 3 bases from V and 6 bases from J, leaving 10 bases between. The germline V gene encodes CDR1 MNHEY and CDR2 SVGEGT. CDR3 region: CASSYSGRDTQYF. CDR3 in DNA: TGTGCCAGCAGTTATTCAGGGCGGGATACGCAGTATTTT.

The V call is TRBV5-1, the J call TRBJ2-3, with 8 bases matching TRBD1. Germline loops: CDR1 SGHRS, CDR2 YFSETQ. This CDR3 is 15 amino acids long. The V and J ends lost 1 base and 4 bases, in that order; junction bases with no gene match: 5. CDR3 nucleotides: TGCGCCAGCAGCTTGCAGGGGGCGTCAGCAGATACGCAGTATTTT. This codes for CASSLQGASADTQYF.

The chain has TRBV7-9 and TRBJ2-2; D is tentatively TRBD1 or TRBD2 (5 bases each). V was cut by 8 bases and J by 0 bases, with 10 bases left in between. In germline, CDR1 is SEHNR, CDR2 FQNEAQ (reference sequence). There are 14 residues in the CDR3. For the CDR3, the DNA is TGTGCCAGCCGCCAGGGACCGAACACCGGGGAGCTGTTTTTT. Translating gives CASRQGPNTGELFF. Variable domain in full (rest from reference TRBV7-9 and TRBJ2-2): DTGVSQNPRHKITKRGQNVTFRCDPISEHNRLYWYRQTLGQGPEFLTYFQNEAQLEKSRLLSDRFSAERPKGSFSTLEIQRTEQGDSAMYLCASRQGPNTGELFFGEGSRLTVL.

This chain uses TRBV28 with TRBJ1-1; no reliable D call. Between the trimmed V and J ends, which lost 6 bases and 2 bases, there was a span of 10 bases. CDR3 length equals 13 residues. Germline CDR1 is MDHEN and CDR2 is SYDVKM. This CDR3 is CASSLWTNTEAFF. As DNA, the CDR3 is TGTGCCAGCAGCCTCTGGACCAACACTGAAGCTTTCTTT.

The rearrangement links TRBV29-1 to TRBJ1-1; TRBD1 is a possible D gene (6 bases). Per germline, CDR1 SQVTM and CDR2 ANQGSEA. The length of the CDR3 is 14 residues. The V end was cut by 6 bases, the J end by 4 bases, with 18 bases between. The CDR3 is CSVRTTTGTTEAFF. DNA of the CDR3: TGCAGCGTCCGCACTACAACAGGGACCACTGAAGCTTTCTTT.

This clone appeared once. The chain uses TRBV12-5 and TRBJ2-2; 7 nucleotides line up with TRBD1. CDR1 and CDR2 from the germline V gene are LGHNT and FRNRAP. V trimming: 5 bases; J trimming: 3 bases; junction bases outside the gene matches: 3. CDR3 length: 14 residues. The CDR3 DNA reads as TGTGCTAGTGGTCCCGGGACAGACACCGGGGAGCTGTTTTTT. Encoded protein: CASGPGTDTGELFF.

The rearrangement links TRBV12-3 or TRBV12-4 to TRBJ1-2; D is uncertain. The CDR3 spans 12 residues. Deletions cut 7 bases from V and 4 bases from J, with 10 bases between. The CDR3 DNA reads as TGTGCCAGCACCGCGACCGCCTATGGCTACACCTTC. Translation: CASTATAYGYTF.

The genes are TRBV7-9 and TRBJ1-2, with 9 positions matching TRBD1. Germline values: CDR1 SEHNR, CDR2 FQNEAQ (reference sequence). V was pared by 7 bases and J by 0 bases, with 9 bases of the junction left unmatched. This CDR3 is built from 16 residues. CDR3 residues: CASTPDRGPANYGYTF. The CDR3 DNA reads TGTGCCAGCACCCCGGACAGGGGCCCAGCTAACTATGGCTACACCTTC.

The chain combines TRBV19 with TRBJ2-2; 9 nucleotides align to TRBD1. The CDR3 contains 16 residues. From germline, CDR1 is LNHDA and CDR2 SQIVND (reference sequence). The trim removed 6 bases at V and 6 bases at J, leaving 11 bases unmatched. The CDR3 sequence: CASSSDGQGKAGELFF. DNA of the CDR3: TGTGCCAGTAGCTCCGACGGACAGGGGAAGGCCGGGGAGCTGTTTTTT.

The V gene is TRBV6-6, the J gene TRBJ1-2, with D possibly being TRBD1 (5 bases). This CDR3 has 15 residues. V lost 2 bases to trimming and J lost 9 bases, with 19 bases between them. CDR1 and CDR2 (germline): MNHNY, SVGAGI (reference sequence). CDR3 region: CASSYRGTGRGSYTF. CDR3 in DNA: TGTGCCAGCAGTTACCGCGGGACCGGCCGGGGGAGCTACACCTTC.

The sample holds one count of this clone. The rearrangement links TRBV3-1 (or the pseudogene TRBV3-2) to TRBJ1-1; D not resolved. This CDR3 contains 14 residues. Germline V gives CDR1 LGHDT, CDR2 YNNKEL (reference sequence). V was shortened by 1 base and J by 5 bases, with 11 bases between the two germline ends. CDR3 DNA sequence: TGTGCCAGCAGCCAAGGAAGACGGCGGACTGAAGCTTTCTTT. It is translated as CASSQGRRRTEAFF.

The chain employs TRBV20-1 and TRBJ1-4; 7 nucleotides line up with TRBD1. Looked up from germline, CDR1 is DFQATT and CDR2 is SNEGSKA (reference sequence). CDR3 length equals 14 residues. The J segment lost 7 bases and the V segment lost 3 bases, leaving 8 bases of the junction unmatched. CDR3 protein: CSASVPGGGEKLFF. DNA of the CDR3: TGCAGTGCTAGTGTCCCAGGGGGAGGTGAAAAACTGTTTTTT.

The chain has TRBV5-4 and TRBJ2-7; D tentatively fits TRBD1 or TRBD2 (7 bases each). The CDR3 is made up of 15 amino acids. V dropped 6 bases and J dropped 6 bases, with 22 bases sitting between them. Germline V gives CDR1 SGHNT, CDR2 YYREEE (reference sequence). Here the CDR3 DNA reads TGTGCCAGCACCCGGGGGGTGACAGGGTTAGGCGAGCAGTACTTC. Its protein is CASTRGVTGLGEQYF.

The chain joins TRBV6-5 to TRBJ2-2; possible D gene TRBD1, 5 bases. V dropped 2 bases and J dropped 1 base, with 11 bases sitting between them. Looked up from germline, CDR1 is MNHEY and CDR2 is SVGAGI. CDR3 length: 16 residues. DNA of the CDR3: TGTGCCAGCAGTTACGCTACTCAGGGGAACACCGGGGAGCTGTTTTTT. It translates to CASSYATQGNTGELFF.

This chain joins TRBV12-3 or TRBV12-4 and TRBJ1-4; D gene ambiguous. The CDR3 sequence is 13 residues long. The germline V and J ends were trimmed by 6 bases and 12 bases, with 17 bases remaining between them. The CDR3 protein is CASRDGGRKELFF. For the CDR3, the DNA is TGTGCCAGCAGAGATGGTGGAAGGAAAGAACTGTTTTTT.

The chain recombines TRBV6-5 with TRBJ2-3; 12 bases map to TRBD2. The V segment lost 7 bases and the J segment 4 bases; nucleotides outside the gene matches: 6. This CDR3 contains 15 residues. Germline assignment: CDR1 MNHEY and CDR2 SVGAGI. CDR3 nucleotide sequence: TGTGCCAGCAAACTAGCGGGGGGTGTTCCAGATACGCAGTATTTT. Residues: CASKLAGGVPDTQYF.

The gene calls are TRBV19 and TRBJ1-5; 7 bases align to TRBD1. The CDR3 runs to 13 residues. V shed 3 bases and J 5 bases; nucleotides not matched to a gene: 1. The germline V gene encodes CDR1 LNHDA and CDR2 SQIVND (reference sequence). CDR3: CASSIQGDQPQHF. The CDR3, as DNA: TGTGCCAGTAGTATTCAGGGGGATCAGCCCCAGCATTTT.

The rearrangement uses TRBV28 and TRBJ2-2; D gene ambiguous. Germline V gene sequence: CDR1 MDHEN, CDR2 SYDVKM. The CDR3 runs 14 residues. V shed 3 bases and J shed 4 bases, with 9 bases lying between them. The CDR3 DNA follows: TGTGCCAGCAGTTTCTCGGTGACCACCGGGGAGCTGTTTTTT. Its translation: CASSFSVTTGELFF.

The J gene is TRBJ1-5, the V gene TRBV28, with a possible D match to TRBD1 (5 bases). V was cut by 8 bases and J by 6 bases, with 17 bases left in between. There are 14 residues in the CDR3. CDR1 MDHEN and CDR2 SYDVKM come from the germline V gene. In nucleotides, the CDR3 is TGTGCCAGCTCTGACGCCCGGGGGGGTCAGCCCCAGCATTTT. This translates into CASSDARGGQPQHF.

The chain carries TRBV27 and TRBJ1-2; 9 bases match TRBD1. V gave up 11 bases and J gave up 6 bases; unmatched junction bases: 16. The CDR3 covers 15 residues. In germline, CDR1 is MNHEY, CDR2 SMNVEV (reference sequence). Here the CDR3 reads CASRVTGGRWNGYTF. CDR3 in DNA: TGTGCCTCCCGAGTAACAGGGGGCCGCTGGAATGGCTACACCTTC.